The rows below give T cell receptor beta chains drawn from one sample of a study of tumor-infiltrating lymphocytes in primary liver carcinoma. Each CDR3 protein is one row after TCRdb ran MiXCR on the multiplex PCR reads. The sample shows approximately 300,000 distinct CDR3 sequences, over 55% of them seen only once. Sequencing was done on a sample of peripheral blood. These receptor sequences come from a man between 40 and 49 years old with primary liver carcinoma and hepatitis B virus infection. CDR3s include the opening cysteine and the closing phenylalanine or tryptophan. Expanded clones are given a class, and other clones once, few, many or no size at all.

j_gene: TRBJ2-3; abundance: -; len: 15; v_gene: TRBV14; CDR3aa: CGSSQTGGAGDTQYF
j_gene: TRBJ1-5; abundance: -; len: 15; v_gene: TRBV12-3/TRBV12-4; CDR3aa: CASSYQIGSNQPQHF
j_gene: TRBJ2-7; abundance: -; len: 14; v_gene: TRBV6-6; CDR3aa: CVSSDHSGTYEQYF
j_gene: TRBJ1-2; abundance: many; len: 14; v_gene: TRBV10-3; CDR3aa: CAISVERGGDGYTF
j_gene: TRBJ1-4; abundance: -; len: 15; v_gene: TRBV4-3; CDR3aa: CASSPGQVSNEKLLF
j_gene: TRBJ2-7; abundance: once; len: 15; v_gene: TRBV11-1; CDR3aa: CASSFAGTGPYKQYF
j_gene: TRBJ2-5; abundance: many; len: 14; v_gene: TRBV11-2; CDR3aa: CASSPAGRQETQYF
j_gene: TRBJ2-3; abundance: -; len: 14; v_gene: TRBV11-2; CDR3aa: CASSLLRPTDTQYF
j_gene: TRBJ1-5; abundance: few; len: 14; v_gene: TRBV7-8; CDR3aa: CASSLCRGQQPQHF
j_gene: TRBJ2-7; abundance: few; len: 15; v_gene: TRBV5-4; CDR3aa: CASSSSGHRDYEQYF
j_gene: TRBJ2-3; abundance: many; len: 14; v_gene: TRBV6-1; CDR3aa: CASSVAGVTDTQYF
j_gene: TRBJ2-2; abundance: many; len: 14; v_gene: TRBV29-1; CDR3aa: CSVDGQGYTGELFF
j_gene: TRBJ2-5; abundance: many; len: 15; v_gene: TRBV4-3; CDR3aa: CASSRQTGIQETQYF
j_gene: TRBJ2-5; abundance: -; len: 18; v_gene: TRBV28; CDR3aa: CASSLRRDSGISGETQYF
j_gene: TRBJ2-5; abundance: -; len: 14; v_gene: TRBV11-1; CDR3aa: CAISPEPDQETQYF
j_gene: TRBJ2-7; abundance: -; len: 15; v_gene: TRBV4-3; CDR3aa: CASGQDRAGQYEQYF
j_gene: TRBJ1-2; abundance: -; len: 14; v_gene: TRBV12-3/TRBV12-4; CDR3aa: CASSLLGRSEGYTF
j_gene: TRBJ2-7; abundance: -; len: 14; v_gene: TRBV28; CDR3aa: CASTQNGGGYEQYF
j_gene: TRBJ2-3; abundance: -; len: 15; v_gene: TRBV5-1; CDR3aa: CASSLVQGITDTQYF
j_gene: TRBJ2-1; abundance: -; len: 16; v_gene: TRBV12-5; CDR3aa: CASSPGLAGDCNEQFF
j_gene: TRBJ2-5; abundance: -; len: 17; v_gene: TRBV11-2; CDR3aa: CASSSIRFGFIEGTQYF
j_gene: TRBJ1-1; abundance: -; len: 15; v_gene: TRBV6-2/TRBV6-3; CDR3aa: CASSYSGIVIAEAFF
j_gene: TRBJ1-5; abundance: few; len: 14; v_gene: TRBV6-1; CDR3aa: CASSEGQGYQPQHF
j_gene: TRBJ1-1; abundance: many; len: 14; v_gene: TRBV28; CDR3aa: CASSLVAMNTEAFF
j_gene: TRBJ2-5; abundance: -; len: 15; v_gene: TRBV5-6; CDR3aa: CASGPGLAYQETQYF
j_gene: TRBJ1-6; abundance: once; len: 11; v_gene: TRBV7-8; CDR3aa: CASPWASPLHF